This TCR beta chain was captured in a study of blood T cell repertoires in COVID-19 (TCRdb year 2020). Notes on the research overall: Samples from collaborators originated in the United States, Italy and Spain and spanned both the acute and convalescent phases of COVID-19. The material from the prospective study consisted of cDNA or gDNA derived from T cells, B-cell-depleted T cells, or PBMCs. Subjects who had been exposed to COVID-19, were actively infected with it, or had recovered from it provided the deeply sampled blood TCRbeta repertoires that made up the dataset. The repertoires were made available in a free public database intended to serve as a resource for research on the immune response to SARS-CoV-2. Samples came from the ongoing ImmuneRACE study (first 160 participants) plus 1,254 subjects from 6 global collaborators. The sample metadata nearly always contained a de-identified subject ID, COVID-19 status, age in years and sex. Where available, HLA class I and class II types were obtained from metadata supplied by the sample provider rather than from assay-based typing. Broader findings and caveats from the paper: The amount of clinical and demographic metadata varied by source and participant and was provided uncurated.

In Seattle, one collaborating source enrolled patients while the infection was active and tracked those patients longitudinally over the course of disease. Each collaborating institution followed its own protocols to collect whole blood in K2EDTA tubes. Collaborator samples were shipped for TCRbeta analysis as frozen whole blood, isolated PBMCs, or DNA extracted from either sample type. The CDR3 numbers 14 residues from cysteine through phenylalanine. The CDR3 DNA has 42 bases and is translated from base 1. After removal of 4 bases from V and 2 bases from J, the junction retains 4 bases not matched to a gene. Taken from the germline V gene, the CDR1 and CDR2 loops are ENHRY and SYGVKD. Comments on this clone: This clone's antigen is unknown. Base qualities are not provided; no much larger clone lies one nucleotide away.

TCRbeta CDR3 regions were amplified from genomic DNA by means of the immunoSEQ Assay, a bias-controlled multiplex PCR. The source study handled its data this way. Nucleated cell counts per sample were estimated from amplification of reference gene primers within the assay. To quantify the absolute abundance of each unique TCRbeta CDR3 rearrangement, sequence reads were collapsed and filtered. Productive Simpson clonality was computed per sample as the square root of Simpson's diversity index over productive rearrangements. TCRdb obtained this table from immuneACCESS and retained in-frame rearrangements with V and J assigned. These tables miss some clones; where compared with another copy, unresolved V genes account for less than half of the shortfall, and the remainder is unexplained. Clonal size and the V and J genes are those of that table, whereas D and trimming came from the DNA. The sample has 200,000 to 250,000 clones on record, more than 75% of them singletons. Jointly, the top ten make up under 8.5% of the sample.

Material: peripheral blood. The TCR comes from a woman aged 80 or over with COVID-19, enrolled during active disease. The receptor chain draws on TRBV10-3 and TRBJ1-2, and 7 bases in between align with TRBD1. The DNA reads as follows: TGTGCCATCAGTGGAGGGGGCGCAAACTATGGCTACACCTTC. This codes for CAISGGGANYGYTF.